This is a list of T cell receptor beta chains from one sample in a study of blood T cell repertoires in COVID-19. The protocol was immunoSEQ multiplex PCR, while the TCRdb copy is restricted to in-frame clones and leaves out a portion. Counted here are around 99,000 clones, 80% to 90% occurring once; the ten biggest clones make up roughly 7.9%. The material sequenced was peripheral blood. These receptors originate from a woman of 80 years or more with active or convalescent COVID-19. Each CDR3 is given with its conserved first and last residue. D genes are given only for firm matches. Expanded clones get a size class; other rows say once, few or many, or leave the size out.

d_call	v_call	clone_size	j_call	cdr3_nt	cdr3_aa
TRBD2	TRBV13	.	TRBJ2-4	TGTGCCAGCAGCTTTGGGGGAGGGTCGAACATTCAGTACTTC	CASSFGGGSNIQYF
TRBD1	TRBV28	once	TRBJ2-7	TGTGCCAGCAGTTTAAGATTACAGGGGGCCGTATTCTCCTACGAGCAGTACTTC	CASSLRLQGAVFSYEQYF
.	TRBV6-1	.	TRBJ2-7	TGTGCCAGCAGCCCCACTAGCTCCGAGCAGTACTTC	CASSPTSSEQYF
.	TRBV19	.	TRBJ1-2	TGTGCCAGTAGTGCGGGCGGCTATGGCTACACCTTC	CASSAGGYGYTF
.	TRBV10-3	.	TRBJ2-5	TGTGCCACCTTGGACAGTAAAGAGACCCAGTACTTC	CATLDSKETQYF
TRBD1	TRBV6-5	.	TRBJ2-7	TGTGCCAGCAGCTTACAGGGGGGACCCTACGAGCAGTACTTC	CASSLQGGPYEQYF
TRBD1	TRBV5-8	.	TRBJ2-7	TGTGCCAGCAGCCCCCGGCTGGGACAGGGTCCCTACGAGCAGTACTTC	CASSPRLGQGPYEQYF
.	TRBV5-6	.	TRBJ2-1	TGTGCCAGCAGCTTGGAAAACAGGTTTCTCAATGAGCAGTTCTTC	CASSLENRFLNEQFF
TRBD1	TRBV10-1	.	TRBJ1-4	TGCGCCGCCTGGGGACCCCAAGGGGGCGCTCGGAATGAAAAACTGTTTTTT	CAAWGPQGGARNEKLFF
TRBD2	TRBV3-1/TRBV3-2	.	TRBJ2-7	TGTGCCAGCAGCCTCCGGGGGGGGAGCTCCTACGAGCAGTACTTC	CASSLRGGSSYEQYF
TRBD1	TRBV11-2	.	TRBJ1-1	TGTGCCAGCAGCTTAGGGACAGGAGCGTTAGAGATTGCTTTCTTT	CASSLGTGALEIAFF
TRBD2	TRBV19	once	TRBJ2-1	TGTGCCAGTAGTGGTCTAGCGGTTAGAGTAAATAATGAGCAGTTCTTC	CASSGLAVRVNNEQFF
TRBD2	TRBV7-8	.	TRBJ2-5	TGTGCCAGCGGCCAGACATGGACTAGCGGGACCCAGTACTTC	CASGQTWTSGTQYF
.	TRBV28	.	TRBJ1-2	TGTGCCAGCAGAAAAGCCAGGGAAAACCGCTACACCTTC	CASRKARENRYTF
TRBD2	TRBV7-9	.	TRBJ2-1	TGTGCCAGCAGCTTAACGGGCGGGAGCACCTACAATGAGCAGTTCTTC	CASSLTGGSTYNEQFF
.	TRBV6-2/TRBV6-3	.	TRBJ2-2	TGTGCCAGCAGTTACGTAGTACCGAACACCGGGGAGCTGTTTTTT	CASSYVVPNTGELFF
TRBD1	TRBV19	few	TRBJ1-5	TGTGCCAGTAGCCGGGACAGATTTAATCAGCCCCAGCATTTT	CASSRDRFNQPQHF
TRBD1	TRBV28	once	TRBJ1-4	TGTGCCAGCACCAGGGGGAGGGAAAAACTGTTTTTT	CASTRGREKLFF
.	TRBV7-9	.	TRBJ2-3	TGTGCCAGCAGCTTAAAACCGGGGAGCACAGATACGCAGTATTTT	CASSLKPGSTDTQYF
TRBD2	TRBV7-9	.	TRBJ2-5	TGTGCCAGCAGCGCCCCCCTTAGCGGGATAGAGACCCAGTACTTC	CASSAPLSGIETQYF
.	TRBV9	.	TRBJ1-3	TGTGCCAGCAGCGTAGCTACGGGGGATAGCTCTGGAAACACCATATATTTT	CASSVATGDSSGNTIYF
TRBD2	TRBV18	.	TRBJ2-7	TGTGCCAGCTCACCTGGGCTAGCGGGGGCCTACGAGCAGTACTTC	CASSPGLAGAYEQYF
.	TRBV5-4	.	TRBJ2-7	TGTGCCAGCAGTCGCCCAGGGGACTACGAGCAGTACTTC	CASSRPGDYEQYF
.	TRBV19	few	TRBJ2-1	TGTGCCAGTAGTCCGCGGGACTGGGTTGGGGCTGAGCAGTTCTTC	CASSPRDWVGAEQFF
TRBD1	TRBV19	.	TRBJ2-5	TGTGCCAGTAGCCTTACTCGGACAGGGAGTGAGACCCAGTACTTC	CASSLTRTGSETQYF
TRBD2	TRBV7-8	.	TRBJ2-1	TGTGCCAGCAGCTCCGGAAGCGGGGCTCCCTACAATGAGCAGTTCTTC	CASSSGSGAPYNEQFF
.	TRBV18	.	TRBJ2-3	TGTGCCAGCTCAGGGCAAGATACGCAGTATTTT	CASSGQDTQYF
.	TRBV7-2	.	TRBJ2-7	TGTGCCAGCAGCCTTTCTAGTTACTACGAGCAGTACTTC	CASSLSSYYEQYF
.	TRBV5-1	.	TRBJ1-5	TGCGCCAGCACTCCGGGGGGAAGCAATCAGCCCCAGCATTTT	CASTPGGSNQPQHF
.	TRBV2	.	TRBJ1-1	TGTGCCACGCAGCGGGAGGGGAACACTGAAGCTTTCTTT	CATQREGNTEAFF
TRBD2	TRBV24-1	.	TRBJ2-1	TGTGCCACCAGTGACCGCCTGAGGCCTAGCGGGAGCCCCTACAATGAGCAGTTCTTC	CATSDRLRPSGSPYNEQFF
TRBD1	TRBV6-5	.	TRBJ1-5	TGTGCCAGCAGCCGACAGGGACTAGGGCCCCAGCATTTT	CASSRQGLGPQHF
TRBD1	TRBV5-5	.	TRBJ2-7	TGTGCCAGCAGCTTGACAGGGGTTTCATTCGAGCAGTACTTC	CASSLTGVSFEQYF
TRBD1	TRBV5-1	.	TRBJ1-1	TGCGCCAGCAGCCCGGGACAGGGGTTGGGCACTGAAGCTTTCTTT	CASSPGQGLGTEAFF
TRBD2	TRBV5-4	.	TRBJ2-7	TGTGCCAGCAGCTTGGGCGGGAGGAGCTCCTACGAGCAGTACTTC	CASSLGGRSSYEQYF
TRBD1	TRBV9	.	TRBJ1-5	TGTGCCAGCAGCGGAGACAGGGGGCAGCCCCAGCATTTT	CASSGDRGQPQHF
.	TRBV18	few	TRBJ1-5	TGTGCCAGCTCATTATACAGGGAGGGACAGCCCCAGCATTTT	CASSLYREGQPQHF
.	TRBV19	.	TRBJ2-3	TGTGCCAGTAGTTCAGGGGACGGCACAGATACGCAGTATTTT	CASSSGDGTDTQYF
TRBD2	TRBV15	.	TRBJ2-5	TGTGCCACCAGCTCCAGAGGTTCTAGCGGCCAAGAGACCCAGTACTTC	CATSSRGSSGQETQYF
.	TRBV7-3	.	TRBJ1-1	TGTGCCAGCAGCTTATCGGGACAATTGAACACTGAAGCTTTCTTT	CASSLSGQLNTEAFF
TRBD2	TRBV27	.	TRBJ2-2	TGTGCCAGCAGTCCCCACCTGACTAGCGGGATAACCACCGGGGAGCTGTTTTTT	CASSPHLTSGITTGELFF
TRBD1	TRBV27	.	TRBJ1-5	TGTGCCAGCAGACGGGACAGTAATCAGCCCCAGCATTTT	CASRRDSNQPQHF
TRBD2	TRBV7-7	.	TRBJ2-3	TGTGCTAGCAGCTTAGGGACTAGCGGGAGAGATACGCAGTATTTT	CASSLGTSGRDTQYF
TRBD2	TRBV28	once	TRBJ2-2	TGTGCCAGCAAATACGGACTAGCGGGAGCCTTGAACACCGGGGAGCTGTTTTTT	CASKYGLAGALNTGELFF
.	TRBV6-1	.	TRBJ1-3	TGTGCCAGCAGTGAACATCAGGGAACTGCTAACACCATATATTTT	CASSEHQGTANTIYF
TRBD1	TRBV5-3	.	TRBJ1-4	TGTGCCAGAAGCTGGACAGGTTCTAATGAAAAACTGTTTTTT	CARSWTGSNEKLFF
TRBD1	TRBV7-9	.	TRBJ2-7	TGTGCCAGCAGCTTAGGACAGGGGGCTTACGAGCAGTACTTC	CASSLGQGAYEQYF
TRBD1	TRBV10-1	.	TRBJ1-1	TGCGCCAGCAGTGATAACCGACAGGGGGCGTATACTACGAACACTGAAGCTTTCTTT	CASSDNRQGAYTTNTEAFF
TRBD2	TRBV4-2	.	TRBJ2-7	TGTGCCAGCAGCCAAGTAAGTAGCGGGAGGTTTTCCTACGAGCAGTACTTC	CASSQVSSGRFSYEQYF
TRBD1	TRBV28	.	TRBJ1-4	TGTGCCAGCAGTAAACAGGGGGTCCCTAATGAAAAACTGTTTTTT	CASSKQGVPNEKLFF
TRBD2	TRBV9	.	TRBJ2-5	TGTGCCAGCAGCCCCCTCGGGGGGAGTGAGACCCAGTACTTC	CASSPLGGSETQYF
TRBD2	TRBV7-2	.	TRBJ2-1	TGTGCCAGCCTACGGGGCGGGAGTTCCTACAATGAGCAGTTCTTC	CASLRGGSSYNEQFF
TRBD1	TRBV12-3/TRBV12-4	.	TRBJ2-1	TGTGCCAGCAGCCTCGGGACAGGGAGAGTCTTC	CASSLGTGRVF
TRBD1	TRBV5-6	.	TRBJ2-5	TGTGCCAGCAGCACCCGGGACAGGGGAGAAGAGACCCAGTACTTC	CASSTRDRGEETQYF
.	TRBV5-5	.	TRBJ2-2	TGTGCCAGCAGCTTGTTGGCTAGCCGGAACACCGGGGAGCTGTTTTTT	CASSLLASRNTGELFF
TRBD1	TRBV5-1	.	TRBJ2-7	TGCGCCAGCAGCTTGGCAAGGGGGCCCTACGAGCAGTACTTC	CASSLARGPYEQYF
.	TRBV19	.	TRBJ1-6	TGTGCCAGTAGTATAGCGGGGGATTCACCCCTCCACTTT	CASSIAGDSPLHF